This T cell receptor (beta chain) stems from a study of T cell responses to AZD1222 COVID-19 vaccine. General observations from the study: Of the AZD1222 recipients, only five to seven were seropositive at baseline. Spike-specific TCR repertoires showed rising breadth and depth after two AZD1222 doses. Clonal diversity was possibly underestimated, and the donors were mostly white British, with more females. Repertoire collection took place solely once the T cell response had peaked.

Germline assignment: CDR1 MDHEN and CDR2 SYDVKM. Germline trimming cut 3 bases from V and 5 bases from J; bases unmatched to any gene: 9. CDR3 length: 16 residues. Sequencing was performed with immunoSEQ multiplex PCR; in TCRdb, only in-frame clones are kept and a portion is missing. The table has roughly 160,000 clones, about 91% seen once. A word on this clone: Its specificity is not known.

This TCR was sampled from an adult who received the AZD1222 COVID-19 vaccine. Material: peripheral blood, obtained 28 days after the second AZD1222 dose. The V call is TRBV28, the J call TRBJ2-1, with 8 bases fitting TRBD1. The CDR3 nucleotides read TGTGCCAGCAGTTTCACCAGGGGGCGTTTGGACAATGAGCAGTTCTTC. Encoded protein: CASSFTRGRLDNEQFF.